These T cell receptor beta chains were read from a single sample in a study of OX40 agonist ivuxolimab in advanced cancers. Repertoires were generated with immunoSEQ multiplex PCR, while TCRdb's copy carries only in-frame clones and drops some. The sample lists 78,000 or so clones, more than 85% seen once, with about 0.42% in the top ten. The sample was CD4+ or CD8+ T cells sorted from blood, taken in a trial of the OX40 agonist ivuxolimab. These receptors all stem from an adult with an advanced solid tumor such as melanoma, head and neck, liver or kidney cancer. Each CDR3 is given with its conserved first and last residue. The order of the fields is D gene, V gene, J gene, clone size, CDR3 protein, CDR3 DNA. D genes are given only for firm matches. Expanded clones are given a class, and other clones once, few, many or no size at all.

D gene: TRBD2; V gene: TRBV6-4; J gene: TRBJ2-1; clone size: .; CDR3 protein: CASSVKSGLAGTRYNEQFF; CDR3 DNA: TGTGCCAGCAGTGTTAAATCGGGACTAGCGGGGACCCGCTACAATGAGCAGTTCTTC
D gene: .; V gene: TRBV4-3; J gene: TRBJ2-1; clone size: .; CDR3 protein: CASGQASGPSYNEQFF; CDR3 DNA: TGCGCCAGCGGCCAAGCTTCCGGACCCTCCTACAATGAGCAGTTCTTC
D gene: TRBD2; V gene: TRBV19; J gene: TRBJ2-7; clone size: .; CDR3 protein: CASSTRGLAGRSSYEQYF; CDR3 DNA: TGTGCCAGTAGTACTCGAGGGCTAGCGGGAAGGAGCTCCTACGAGCAGTACTTC
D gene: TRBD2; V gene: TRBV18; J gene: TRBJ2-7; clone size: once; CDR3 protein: CASSLETKAGGSYEQYF; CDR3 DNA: TGTGCCAGCTCACTAGAGACTAAAGCGGGAGGGTCCTACGAGCAGTACTTC
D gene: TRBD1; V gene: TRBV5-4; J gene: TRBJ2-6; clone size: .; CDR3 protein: CASSRQGAANVLTF; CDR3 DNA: TGTGCCAGCAGCCGGCAGGGGGCGGCCAACGTCCTGACTTTC
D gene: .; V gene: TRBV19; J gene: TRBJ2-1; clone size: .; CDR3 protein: CASSLVTSSYNEQFF; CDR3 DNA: TGTGCCAGTAGTTTGGTAACTAGCTCCTACAATGAGCAGTTCTTC
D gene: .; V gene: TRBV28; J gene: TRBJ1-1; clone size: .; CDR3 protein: CASRAWRSGNTEAFF; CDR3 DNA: TGTGCCAGCAGGGCATGGCGGTCGGGGAACACTGAAGCTTTCTTT
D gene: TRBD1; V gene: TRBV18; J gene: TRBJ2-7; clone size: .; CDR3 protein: CASSPRQGISYEQYF; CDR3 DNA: TGTGCCAGCTCACCGAGACAGGGGATCTCCTACGAGCAGTACTTC
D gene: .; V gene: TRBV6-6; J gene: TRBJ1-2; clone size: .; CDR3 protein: CASSYAEHYGYTF; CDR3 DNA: TGTGCCAGCAGTTACGCAGAACACTATGGCTACACCTTC
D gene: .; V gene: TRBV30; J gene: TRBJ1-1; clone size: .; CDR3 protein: CAWRNSGGYTEAFF; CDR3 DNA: TGTGCCTGGAGGAACTCGGGTGGGTACACTGAAGCTTTCTTT